This T cell receptor (beta chain) was captured by sequencing in a study of T-cell memory formation after mild COVID-19. Study-level background: Each donor largely had its own TCR clusters.

A remark on this clonotype: Its antigen is still unknown.

Findings of the study overall: Clones shrinking from day 15 to 85 showed even CD4/CD8 mixes; later expanders tilted CD4+.

TCRdb used MiXCR to reprocess the 5' RACE reads, holding one entry per CDR3 protein. The repertoire holds about 440,000 distinct CDR3 sequences, with 20% as singletons. With 5 bases clipped from V and 3 bases from J, the junction kept 12 bases outside the gene matches. The germline gives CDR1 SGHTA, CDR2 FQGNSA. The CDR3 contains 16 residues. The source is an adult woman who had mild COVID-19 (a few samples of this study predate the infection). Cell type and time point are not known. The chain joins TRBV7-2 to TRBJ2-5; 7 bases are shared with TRBD2. The sequencing input was PBMCs or a T cell subset sorted from them (not recorded which). The CDR3 DNA follows: TGTGCCAGCAGCGGACTTTCCGGGACTATAGAAGAGACCCAGTACTTC. This translates into CASSGLSGTIEETQYF.